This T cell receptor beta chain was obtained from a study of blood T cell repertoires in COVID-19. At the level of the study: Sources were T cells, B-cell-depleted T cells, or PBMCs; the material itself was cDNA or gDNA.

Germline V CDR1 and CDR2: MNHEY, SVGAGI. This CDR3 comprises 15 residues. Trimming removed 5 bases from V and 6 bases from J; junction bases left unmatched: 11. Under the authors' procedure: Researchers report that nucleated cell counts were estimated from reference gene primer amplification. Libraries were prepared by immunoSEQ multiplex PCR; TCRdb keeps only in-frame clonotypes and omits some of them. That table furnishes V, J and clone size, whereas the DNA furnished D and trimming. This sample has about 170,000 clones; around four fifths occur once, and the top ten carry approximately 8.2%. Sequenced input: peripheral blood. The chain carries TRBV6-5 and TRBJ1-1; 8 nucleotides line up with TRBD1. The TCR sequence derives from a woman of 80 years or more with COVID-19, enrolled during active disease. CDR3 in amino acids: CASSPPTGEGAEAFF. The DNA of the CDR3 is TGTGCCAGCAGTCCCCCGACAGGGGAAGGGGCTGAAGCTTTCTTT.